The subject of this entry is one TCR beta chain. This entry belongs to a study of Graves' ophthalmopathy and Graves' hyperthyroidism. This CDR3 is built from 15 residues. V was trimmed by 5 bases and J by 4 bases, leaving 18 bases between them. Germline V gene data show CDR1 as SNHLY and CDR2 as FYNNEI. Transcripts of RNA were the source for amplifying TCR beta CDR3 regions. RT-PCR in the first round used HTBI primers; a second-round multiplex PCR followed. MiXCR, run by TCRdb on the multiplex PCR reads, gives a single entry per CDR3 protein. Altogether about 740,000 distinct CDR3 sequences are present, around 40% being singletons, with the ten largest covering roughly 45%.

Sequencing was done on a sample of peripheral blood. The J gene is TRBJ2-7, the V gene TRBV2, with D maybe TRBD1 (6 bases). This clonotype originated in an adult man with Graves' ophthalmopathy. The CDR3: CASSYSSRGYYEQYF. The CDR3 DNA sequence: TGTGCCAGCAGTTACTCGTCCAGGGGTTATTACGAGCAGTACTTC.